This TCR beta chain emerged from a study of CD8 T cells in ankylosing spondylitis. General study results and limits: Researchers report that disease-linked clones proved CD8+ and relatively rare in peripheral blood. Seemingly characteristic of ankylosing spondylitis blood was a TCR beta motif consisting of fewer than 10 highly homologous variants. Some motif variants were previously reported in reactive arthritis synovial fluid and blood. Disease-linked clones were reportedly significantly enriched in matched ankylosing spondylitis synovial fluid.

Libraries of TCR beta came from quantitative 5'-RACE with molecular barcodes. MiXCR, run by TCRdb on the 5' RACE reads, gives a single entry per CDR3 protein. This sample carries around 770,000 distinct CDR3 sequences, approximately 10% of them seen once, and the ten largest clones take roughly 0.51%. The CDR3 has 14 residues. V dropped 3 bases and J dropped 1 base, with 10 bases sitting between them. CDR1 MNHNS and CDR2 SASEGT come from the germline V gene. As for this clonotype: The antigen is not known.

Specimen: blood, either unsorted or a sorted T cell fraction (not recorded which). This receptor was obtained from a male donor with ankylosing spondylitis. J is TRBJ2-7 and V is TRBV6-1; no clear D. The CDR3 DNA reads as TGTGCCAGCAGTGACGGTTGGGCTTCCTACGAGCAGTACTTC. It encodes CASSDGWASYEQYF.